This T cell receptor (beta chain) derives from a study of graft-versus-host responses after intestinal transplantation. Across the whole study: All of the recipients had induction that used anti-thymocyte globulin, then tacrolimus and steroids for roughly three years.

V was clipped by 4 bases and J by 3 bases, with 26 bases between them. Germline assignment: CDR1 SGHRS and CDR2 YFSETQ. The CDR3 has 18 amino acids. In the case of this clone: Its antigen remains unidentified.

Profiled with immunoSEQ multiplex PCR; TCRdb holds only in-frame clones, not every one. The sample gives approximately 77,000 clones, 85% to 90% of which show up once; approximately 0.33% is in the top ten. Broader study findings: Some GvH clones were seen earlier in gut or blood, suggesting intestinal origin.

This clonotype originated in a human donor who received an intestinal transplant. Sample: unstimulated CD4+ T cells sorted from spleen or lymph node cells, taken before intestinal transplant. This chain links TRBV5-1 with TRBJ2-7, with a possible D match to TRBD2 (7 bases). The CDR3 DNA reads TGCGCCAGCAGCGCCTCATGGGCGGGGGCCCGGGAAGGCTACGAGCAGTACTTC. As protein: CASSASWAGAREGYEQYF.